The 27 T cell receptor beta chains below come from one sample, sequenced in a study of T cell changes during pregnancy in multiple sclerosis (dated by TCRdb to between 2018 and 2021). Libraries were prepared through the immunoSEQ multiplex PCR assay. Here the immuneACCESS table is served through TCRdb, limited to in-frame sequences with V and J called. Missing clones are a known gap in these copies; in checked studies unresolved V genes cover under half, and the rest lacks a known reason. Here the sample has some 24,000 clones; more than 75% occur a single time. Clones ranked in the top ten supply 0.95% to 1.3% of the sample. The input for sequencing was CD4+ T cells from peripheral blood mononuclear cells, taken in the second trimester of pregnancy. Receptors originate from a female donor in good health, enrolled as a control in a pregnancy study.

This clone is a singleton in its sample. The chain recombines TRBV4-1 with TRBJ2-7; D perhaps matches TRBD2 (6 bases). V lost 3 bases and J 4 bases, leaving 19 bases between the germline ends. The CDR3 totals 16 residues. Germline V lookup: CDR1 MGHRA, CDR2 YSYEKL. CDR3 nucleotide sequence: TGCGCCAGCAGCCAGGACGGAGGGCAGGGTTCATACGAGCAGTACTTC. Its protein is CASSQDGGQGSYEQYF.

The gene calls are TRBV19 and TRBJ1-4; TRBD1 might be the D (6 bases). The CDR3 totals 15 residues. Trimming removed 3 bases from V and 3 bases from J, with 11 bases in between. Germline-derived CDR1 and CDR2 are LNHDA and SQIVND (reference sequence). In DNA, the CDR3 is TGTGCCAGTAGTATCAATGGGGGCTCTAATGAAAAACTGTTTTTT. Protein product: CASSINGGSNEKLFF.

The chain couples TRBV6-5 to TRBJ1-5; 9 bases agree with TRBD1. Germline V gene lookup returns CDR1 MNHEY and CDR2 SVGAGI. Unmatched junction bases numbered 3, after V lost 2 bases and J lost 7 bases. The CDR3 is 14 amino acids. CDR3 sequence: CASSYRTGVQPQHF. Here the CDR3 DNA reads TGTGCCAGCAGTTACCGGACAGGGGTGCAGCCCCAGCATTTT.

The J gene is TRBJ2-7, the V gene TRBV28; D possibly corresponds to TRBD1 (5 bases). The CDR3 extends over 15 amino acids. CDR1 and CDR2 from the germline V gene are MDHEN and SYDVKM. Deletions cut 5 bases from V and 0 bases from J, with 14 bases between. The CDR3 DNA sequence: TGTGCCAGCAGTCCCCCAGTCACAGGCTCCTACGAGCAGTACTTC. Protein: CASSPPVTGSYEQYF.

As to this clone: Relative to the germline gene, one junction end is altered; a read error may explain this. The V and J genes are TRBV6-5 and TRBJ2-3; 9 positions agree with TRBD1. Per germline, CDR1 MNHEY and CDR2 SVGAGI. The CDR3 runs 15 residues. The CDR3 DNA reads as TGTGCCAGCAGTTACATCACAGGGGGCACGGATACGCAGTATTTT. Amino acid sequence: CASSYITGGTDTQYF.

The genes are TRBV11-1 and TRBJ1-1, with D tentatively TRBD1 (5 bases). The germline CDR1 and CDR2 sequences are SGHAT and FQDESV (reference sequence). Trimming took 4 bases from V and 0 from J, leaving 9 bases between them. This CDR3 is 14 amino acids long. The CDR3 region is CASSSGGMNTEAFF. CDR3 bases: TGTGCCAGCAGCTCCGGGGGGATGAACACTGAAGCTTTCTTT.

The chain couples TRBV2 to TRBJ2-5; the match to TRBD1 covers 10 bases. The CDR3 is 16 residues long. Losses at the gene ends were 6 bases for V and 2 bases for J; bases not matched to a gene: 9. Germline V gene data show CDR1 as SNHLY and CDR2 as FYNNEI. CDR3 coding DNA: TGTGCCAGCAGGAAGGGGGACAGGGGAGTTCAAGAGACCCAGTACTTC. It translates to CASRKGDRGVQETQYF.

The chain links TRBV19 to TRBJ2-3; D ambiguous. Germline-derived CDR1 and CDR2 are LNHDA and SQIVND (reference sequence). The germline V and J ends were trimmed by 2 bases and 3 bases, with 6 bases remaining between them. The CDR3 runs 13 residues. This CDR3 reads CASSIILTDTQYF. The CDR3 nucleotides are TGTGCCAGTAGTATAATTCTGACAGATACGCAGTATTTT.

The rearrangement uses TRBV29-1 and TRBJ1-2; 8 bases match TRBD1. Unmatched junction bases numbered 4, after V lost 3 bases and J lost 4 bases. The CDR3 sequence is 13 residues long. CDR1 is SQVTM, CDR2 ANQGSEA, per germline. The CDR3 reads CSVDQGALYGYTF. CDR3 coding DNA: TGCAGCGTTGACCAGGGGGCCCTCTATGGCTACACCTTC.

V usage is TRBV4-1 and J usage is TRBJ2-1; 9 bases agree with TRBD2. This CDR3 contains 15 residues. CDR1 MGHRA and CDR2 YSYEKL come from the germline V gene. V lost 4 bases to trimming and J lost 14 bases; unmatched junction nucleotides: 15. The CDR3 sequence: CASSPPGTSPYPKFF. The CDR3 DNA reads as TGCGCCAGCAGCCCACCCGGGACTAGCCCCTATCCTAAGTTCTTC.

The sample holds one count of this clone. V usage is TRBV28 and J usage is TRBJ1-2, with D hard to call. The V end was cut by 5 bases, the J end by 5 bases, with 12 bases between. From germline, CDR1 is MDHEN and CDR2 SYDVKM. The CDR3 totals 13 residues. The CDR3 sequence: CASSADILYGYTF. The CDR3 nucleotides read TGTGCCAGCAGTGCTGACATCTTATATGGCTACACCTTC.

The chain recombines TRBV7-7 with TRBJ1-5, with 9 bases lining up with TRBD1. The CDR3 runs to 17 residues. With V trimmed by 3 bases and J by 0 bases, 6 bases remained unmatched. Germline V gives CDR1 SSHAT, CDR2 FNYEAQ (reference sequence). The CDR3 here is CASSFGQGPDSNQPQHF. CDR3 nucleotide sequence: TGTGCCAGCAGCTTCGGACAGGGGCCGGATAGCAATCAGCCCCAGCATTTT.

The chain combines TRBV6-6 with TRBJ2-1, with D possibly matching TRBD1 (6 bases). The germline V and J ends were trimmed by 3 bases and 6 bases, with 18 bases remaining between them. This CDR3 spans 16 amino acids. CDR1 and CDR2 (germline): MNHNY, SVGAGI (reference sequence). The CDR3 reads CASSYRVSLGGNEQFF. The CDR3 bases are TGTGCCAGCAGTTATCGGGTTAGTTTAGGGGGCAATGAGCAGTTCTTC.

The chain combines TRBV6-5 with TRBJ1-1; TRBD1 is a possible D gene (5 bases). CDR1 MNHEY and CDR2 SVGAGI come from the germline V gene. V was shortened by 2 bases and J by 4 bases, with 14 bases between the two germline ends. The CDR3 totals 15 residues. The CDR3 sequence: CASSYHRRGSTEAFF. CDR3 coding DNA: TGTGCCAGCAGTTACCACCGGCGGGGGAGCACTGAAGCTTTCTTT.

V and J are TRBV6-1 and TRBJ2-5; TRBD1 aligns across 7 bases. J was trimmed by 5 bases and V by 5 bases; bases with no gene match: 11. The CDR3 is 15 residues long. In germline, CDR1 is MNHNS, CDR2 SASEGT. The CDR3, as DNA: TGTGCCAGCAGTCTCCGACAGGGACGTCCGGAGACCCAGTACTTC. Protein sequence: CASSLRQGRPETQYF.

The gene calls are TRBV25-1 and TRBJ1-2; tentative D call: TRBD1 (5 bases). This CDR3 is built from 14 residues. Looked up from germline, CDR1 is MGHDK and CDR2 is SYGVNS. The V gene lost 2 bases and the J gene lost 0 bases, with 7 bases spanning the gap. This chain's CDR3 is CASSEGASNYGYTF. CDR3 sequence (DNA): TGTGCCAGCAGTGAAGGGGCATCTAACTATGGCTACACCTTC.

CDR3 DNA sequence: TGCGCCAGCAGCTGGACAGGGCTTTCTGGGGCCAACGTCCTGACTTTC. Its translation: CASSWTGLSGANVLTF. This chain connects TRBV5-1 to TRBJ2-6, with TRBD1 identical over 8 bases. The germline V gene encodes CDR1 SGHRS and CDR2 YFSETQ. The CDR3 runs 16 residues. Losses at the gene ends were 3 bases for V and 1 base for J; bases not matched to a gene: 3.

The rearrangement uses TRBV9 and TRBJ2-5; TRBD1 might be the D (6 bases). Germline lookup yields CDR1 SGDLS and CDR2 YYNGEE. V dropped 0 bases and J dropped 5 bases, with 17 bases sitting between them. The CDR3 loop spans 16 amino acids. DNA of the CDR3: TGTGCCAGCAGCGTAGGCGTCACAGGACAGCGGGAGACCCAGTACTTC. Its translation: CASSVGVTGQRETQYF.

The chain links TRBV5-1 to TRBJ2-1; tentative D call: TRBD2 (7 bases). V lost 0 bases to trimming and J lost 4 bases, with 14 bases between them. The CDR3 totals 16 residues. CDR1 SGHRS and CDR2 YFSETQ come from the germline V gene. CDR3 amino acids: CASSLDAGASYNEQFF. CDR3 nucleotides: TGCGCCAGCAGCTTGGACGCGGGGGCCTCATACAATGAGCAGTTCTTC. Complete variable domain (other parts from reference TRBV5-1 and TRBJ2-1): KAGVTQTPRYLIKTRGQQVTLSCSPISGHRSVSWYQQTPGQGLQFLFEYFSETQRNKGNFPGRFSGRQFSNSRSEMNVSTLELGDSALYLCASSLDAGASYNEQFFGPGTRLTVL.

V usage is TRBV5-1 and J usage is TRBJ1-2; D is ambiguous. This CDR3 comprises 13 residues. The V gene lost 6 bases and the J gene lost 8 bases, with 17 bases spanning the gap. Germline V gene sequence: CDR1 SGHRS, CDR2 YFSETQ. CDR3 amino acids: CASTYKGGLGYTF. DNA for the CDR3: TGCGCCAGCACCTACAAAGGCGGTCTGGGCTACACCTTC.

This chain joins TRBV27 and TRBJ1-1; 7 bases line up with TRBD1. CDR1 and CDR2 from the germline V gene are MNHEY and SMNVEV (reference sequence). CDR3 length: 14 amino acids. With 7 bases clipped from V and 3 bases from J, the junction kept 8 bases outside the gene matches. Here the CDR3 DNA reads TGTGCCAGCAATCGACAGGGTAAGGACACTGAAGCTTTCTTT. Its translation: CASNRQGKDTEAFF.

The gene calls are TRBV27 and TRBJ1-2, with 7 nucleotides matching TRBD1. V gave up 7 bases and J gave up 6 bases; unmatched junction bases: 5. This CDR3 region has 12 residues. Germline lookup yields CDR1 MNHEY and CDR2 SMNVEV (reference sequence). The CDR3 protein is CASKRQGHGYTF. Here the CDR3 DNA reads TGTGCCAGCAAGAGACAGGGTCATGGCTACACCTTC.

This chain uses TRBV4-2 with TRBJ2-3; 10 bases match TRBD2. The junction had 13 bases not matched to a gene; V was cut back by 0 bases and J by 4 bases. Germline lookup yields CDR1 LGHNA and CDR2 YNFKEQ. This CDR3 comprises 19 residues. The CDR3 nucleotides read TGTGCCAGCAGCCAAGACCTAGTTCGGGCTAGCGGGGGCGCAGATACGCAGTATTTT. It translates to CASSQDLVRASGGADTQYF.

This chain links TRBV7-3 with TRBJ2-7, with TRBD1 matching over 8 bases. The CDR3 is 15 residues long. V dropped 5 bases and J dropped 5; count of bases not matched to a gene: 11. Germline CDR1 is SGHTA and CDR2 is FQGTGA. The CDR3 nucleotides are TGTGCCAGCAGCCCTTCTACAGGGGGGATCAACGAGCAGTACTTC. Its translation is CASSPSTGGINEQYF.

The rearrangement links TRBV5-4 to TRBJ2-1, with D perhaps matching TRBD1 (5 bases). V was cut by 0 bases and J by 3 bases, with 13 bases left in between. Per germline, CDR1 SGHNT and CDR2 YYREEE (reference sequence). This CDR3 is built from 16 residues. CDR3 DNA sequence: TGTGCCAGCAGCTTGGATAGGGGCAGAATCTACAATGAGCAGTTCTTC. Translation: CASSLDRGRIYNEQFF.

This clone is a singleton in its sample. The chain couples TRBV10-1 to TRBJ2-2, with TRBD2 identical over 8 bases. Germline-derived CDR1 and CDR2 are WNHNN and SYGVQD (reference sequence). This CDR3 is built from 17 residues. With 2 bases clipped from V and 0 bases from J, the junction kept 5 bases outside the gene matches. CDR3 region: CASSERAGGANTGELFF. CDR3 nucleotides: TGCGCCAGCAGTGAGCGGGCGGGAGGCGCGAACACCGGGGAGCTGTTTTTT.

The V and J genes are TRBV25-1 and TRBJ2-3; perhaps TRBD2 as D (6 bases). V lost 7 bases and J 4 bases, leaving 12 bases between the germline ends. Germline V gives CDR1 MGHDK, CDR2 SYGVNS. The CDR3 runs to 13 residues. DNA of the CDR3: TGTGCCAGCACCGGAGGGGCCCCAGATACGCAGTATTTT. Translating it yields CASTGGAPDTQYF.